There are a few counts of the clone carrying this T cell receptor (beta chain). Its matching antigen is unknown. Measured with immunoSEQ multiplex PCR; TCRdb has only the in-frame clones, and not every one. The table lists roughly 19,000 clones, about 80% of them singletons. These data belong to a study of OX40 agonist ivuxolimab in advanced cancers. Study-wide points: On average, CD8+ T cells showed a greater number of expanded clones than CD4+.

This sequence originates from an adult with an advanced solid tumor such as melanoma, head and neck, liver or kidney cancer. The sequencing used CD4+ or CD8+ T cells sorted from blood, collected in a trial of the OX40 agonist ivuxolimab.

The CDR3 nucleotides read TGTGCCAGCAGCGTATATCAGGGGAGCACGGACAATGAGCAGTTCTTC. Amino acids: CASSVYQGSTDNEQFF. This chain joins TRBV9 and TRBJ2-1, with D maybe TRBD1 (6 bases). The CDR3 is made up of 16 amino acids. Germline lookup yields CDR1 SGDLS and CDR2 YYNGEE. The ends were cut back, 1 base at V and 5 bases at J, with 16 bases in the middle.